The next 5 T cell receptor beta chains were all read from a single sample in a study of patients and donors after allogeneic stem cell transplantation. A single record per CDR3 protein comes from TCRdb applying MiXCR to the RT-PCR reads. The sample holds 390,000 or so distinct CDR3 sequences, 16% seen once. Material: blood, either unsorted or a sorted T cell fraction (not recorded which). Receptors were obtained from a human donor who was either an allogeneic HSCT recipient or a stem cell or donor lymphocyte infusion donor (not recorded which). It is not recorded whose cells these are; they may come from a transplant donor.

This clonotype came up a few times. The rearrangement links TRBV10-2 to TRBJ2-5; D is unclear. This CDR3 has 13 amino acids. The germline gives CDR1 WSHSY, CDR2 SAAADI. V shed 3 bases and J shed 2 bases, with 7 bases lying between them. The chain's CDR3 is CASSDGRQETQYF. The CDR3 DNA follows: TGCGCCAGCAGTGACGGCAGACAAGAGACCCAGTACTTC.

With regard to this clonotype: A read error may account for a junction end that differs from germline. This chain joins TRBV20-1 and TRBJ2-5, with TRBD2 matching over 13 bases. CDR3 size: 15 residues. In germline, CDR1 is DFQATT, CDR2 SNEGSKA (reference sequence). The CDR3 bases are TGCAGTGCTCGAGAGACTAGCGGGGGGCTGAAGACCCAGTACTTC. It encodes CSARETSGGLKTQYF.

This sequence joins TRBV12-3 or TRBV12-4 and TRBJ1-1; tentative D call: TRBD1 (6 bases). Trimming left V 2 bases short and J 7 bases short, with 20 bases between. There are 16 residues in the CDR3. This CDR3 is CASSLLGAAGVIEAFF. The DNA of the CDR3 is TGTGCCAGCAGTTTATTGGGGGCAGCAGGAGTTATTGAAGCTTTCTTT.

This sequence joins TRBV7-9 and TRBJ1-1, with TRBD1 as a possible D gene (6 bases). Trimming removed 6 bases at V and 4 bases at J, with 12 bases between. This CDR3 spans 13 amino acids. The germline V gene encodes CDR1 SEHNR and CDR2 FQNEAQ (reference sequence). CDR3 residues: CASSKNRVTEAFF. Here the CDR3 DNA reads TGTGCCAGCAGTAAGAACAGGGTCACTGAAGCTTTCTTT.

The V call is TRBV11-2, the J call TRBJ2-7; D may be TRBD2 (7 bases). V lost 0 bases and J lost 5, with 20 bases in between. The CDR3 loop spans 17 amino acids. Per the germline V gene, CDR1 is SGHAT and CDR2 is FQNNGV. CDR3 sequence: CASSLEGGASGTHEQYF. As DNA, the CDR3 is TGTGCCAGCAGCTTAGAGGGGGGGGCGAGTGGGACCCACGAGCAGTACTTC.